Below, 9 T cell receptor beta chains from the same sample are listed, as sequenced in a study of blood T cell repertoires in COVID-19. Data came from immunoSEQ multiplex PCR; TCRdb stores just in-frame clones and leaves some out. Here the sample spans some 110,000 clones, 70% to 90% being singletons. Specimen: peripheral blood. These receptors originate from a man in his forties or fifties with acute or convalescent COVID-19.

The chain employs TRBV19 and TRBJ2-2; the match to TRBD2 covers 7 bases. V trimming: 4 bases; J trimming: 0 bases; junction bases outside the gene matches: 2. This CDR3 is 15 amino acids long. Per germline, CDR1 LNHDA and CDR2 SQIVND (reference sequence). The CDR3 DNA reads as TGTGCCAGTAGTACCGGACTAGCGAACACCGGGGAGCTGTTTTTT. It yields the protein CASSTGLANTGELFF.

The chain recombines TRBV29-1 with TRBJ1-6; D not certain. V lost 2 bases to trimming and J lost 8 bases, with 10 bases between them. CDR1 and CDR2 from the germline V gene are SQVTM and ANQGSEA. The CDR3 consists of 13 residues. Written as DNA, the CDR3 is TGCAGCGTTGAAAGGCGGAGGGATTCACCCCTCCACTTT. Protein sequence: CSVERRRDSPLHF.

This clone was seen only a few times. The rearrangement joins TRBV7-9 to TRBJ1-2, with D possibly TRBD1 on 5 matching bases. CDR1 and CDR2 from the germline V gene are SEHNR and FQNEAQ (reference sequence). Trimming shortened V by 5 bases and J by 9 bases, and 13 bases separated the two germline ends. This CDR3 has 12 residues. The CDR3 region is CASSPRDRRYTF. The CDR3 bases are TGTGCCAGCAGCCCCAGGGATCGTCGCTACACCTTC.

This clone turned up a few times. The rearrangement uses TRBV19 and TRBJ2-3, with a weak D call TRBD2 (6 bases). Germline values: CDR1 LNHDA, CDR2 SQIVND (reference sequence). CDR3 length: 14 residues. V lost 1 base, J lost 10 bases, and 15 bases lay in between. This chain's CDR3 is CASSIAGGTMAQYF. CDR3 nucleotide sequence: TGTGCCAGTAGTATAGCTGGAGGGACCATGGCGCAGTATTTT.

V and J are TRBV18 and TRBJ2-5; a weak D match, TRBD1 (6 bases). V lost 2 bases to trimming and J lost 2 bases, with 9 bases between them. This CDR3 region has 14 residues. CDR1 is KGHSH, CDR2 LQKENI, per germline. Here the CDR3 DNA reads TGTGCCAGCTCACCATTAGGACAGCAAGAGACCCAGTACTTC. It encodes CASSPLGQQETQYF. Together with reference TRBV18 and TRBJ2-5, the CDR3 gives the full variable domain: NAGVMQNPRHLVRRRGQEARLRCSPMKGHSHVYWYRQLPEEGLKFMVYLQKENIIDESGMPKERFSAEFPKEGPSILRIQQVVRGDSAAYFCASSPLGQQETQYFGPGTRLLVL.

The CDR3 sequence: CASSQTSVHNEQFF. Here the CDR3 DNA reads TGTGCCAGCAGCCAGACTAGCGTCCACAATGAGCAGTTCTTC. This chain connects TRBV28 to TRBJ2-1, with 8 bases that match TRBD2. CDR3 length equals 14 residues. CDR1 is MDHEN and CDR2 is SYDVKM in the germline V gene. Trimming cost V 6 bases and J 5 bases; bases outside gene matches: 6.

The chain joins TRBV2 to TRBJ2-5; tentatively, D is TRBD2 (8 bases). This CDR3 has 17 residues. Trimming pared 7 bases from V and 6 bases from J, leaving 27 bases between. Looked up from germline, CDR1 is SNHLY and CDR2 is FYNNEI. CDR3 residues: CASKTGSFTSGLQTQYF. The DNA for the CDR3 is TGTGCCAGCAAGACAGGGTCCTTCACTAGCGGTCTACAGACCCAGTACTTC.

The chain uses TRBV7-2 and TRBJ1-6, with a weak D call TRBD1 (6 bases). Trimming cost V 5 bases and J 4 bases, with 12 bases left between them. Germline V gene lookup returns CDR1 SGHTA and CDR2 FQGNSA. The CDR3 covers 15 residues. The DNA of the CDR3 is TGTGCCAGCAGCCCTCAAGGACAGTATAATTCACCCCTCCACTTT. It yields the protein CASSPQGQYNSPLHF.

The CDR3 sequence is CASSITTTNEKLFF. Here the CDR3 DNA reads TGTGCCAGCAGTATTACAACAACTAATGAAAAACTGTTTTTT. V gene TRBV6-6 combines with J gene TRBJ1-4; the D is unclear. In germline, CDR1 is MNHNY, CDR2 SVGAGI (reference sequence). The CDR3 covers 14 residues. V lost 5 bases, J lost 0 bases, and 7 bases lay in between.